These T cell receptor beta chains were read from a single sample in a study of blood T cell repertoires in COVID-19. The assay was immunoSEQ multiplex PCR, and TCRdb's table has in-frame clones only and misses some. The table has about 280,000 clones, approximately 89% seen once. The material sequenced was PBMCs or T cells enriched from blood (not recorded which). The receptor source for this set is a man in his forties who had been exposed to COVID-19. Each CDR3 is given with its conserved first and last residue. Fields, in order: clone size, J gene, D gene, V gene, CDR3 DNA, CDR3 protein. The D gene is left open where the match is weak. A row's size may be missing; if present it is once, few, many or a size class.

once | TRBJ1-2 | NA | TRBV12-3/TRBV12-4 | TGTGCCAGCCGTCGTGGGGCAGCCAATGGCTACACCTTC | CASRRGAANGYTF
NA | TRBJ1-4 | TRBD1 | TRBV18 | TGTGCCAGCTCACCAGCCTCCGGGACAGTTAATGAAAAACTGTTTTTT | CASSPASGTVNEKLFF
NA | TRBJ1-5 | NA | TRBV21-1 | TGTGCCAGCAGCAAAGGAAAAACAGATTATAGCAATCAGCCCCAGCATTTT | CASSKGKTDYSNQPQHF
NA | TRBJ1-4 | TRBD1 | TRBV19 | TGTGCCAGTAGTACCCTAGCCGGGACAGGGGGCGCAGCAACTAATGAAAAACTGTTTTTT | CASSTLAGTGGAATNEKLFF
NA | TRBJ2-7 | TRBD1 | TRBV29-1 | TGCAGCGTTGAACGGGACAGCTCCTACGAGCAGTACTTC | CSVERDSSYEQYF
few | TRBJ2-7 | NA | TRBV7-9 | TGTGCCAGCAGCACCCGGGACAACCACTACGAGCAGTACTTC | CASSTRDNHYEQYF
NA | TRBJ1-4 | NA | TRBV2 | TGTGCCAGCAGTGATAGGACACCCAATGAAAAACTGTTTTTT | CASSDRTPNEKLFF
once | TRBJ1-4 | NA | TRBV28 | TGTGCCAGCAGTTTATTTAGGACAGAACTGTTTTTT | CASSLFRTELFF
NA | TRBJ2-5 | TRBD1 | TRBV18 | TGTGCCAGCTCACCACAGGGGGCCGCTATGGAAGAGACCCAGTACTTC | CASSPQGAAMEETQYF
NA | TRBJ1-2 | NA | TRBV19 | TGTGCCAGTAGTATGAGAAGACAATACTATGGCTACACCTTC | CASSMRRQYYGYTF
NA | TRBJ2-2 | NA | TRBV9 | TGTGCCAGCAGCGCCGGCGGGACCGGGGAGCTGTTTTTT | CASSAGGTGELFF
NA | TRBJ2-5 | TRBD1 | TRBV29-1 | TGCAGCTCATGGGACAGGGGGATGGAGACCCAGTACTTC | CSSWDRGMETQYF
NA | TRBJ2-1 | TRBD1 | TRBV27 | TGTGCCAGCAGTGAAACAGGGGGCAATGAGCAGTTCTTC | CASSETGGNEQFF
NA | TRBJ1-4 | TRBD1 | TRBV4-2 | TGTGCCAGCAGCCAAGATAATGGAGACAGGGTTGAAAAACTGTTTTTT | CASSQDNGDRVEKLFF